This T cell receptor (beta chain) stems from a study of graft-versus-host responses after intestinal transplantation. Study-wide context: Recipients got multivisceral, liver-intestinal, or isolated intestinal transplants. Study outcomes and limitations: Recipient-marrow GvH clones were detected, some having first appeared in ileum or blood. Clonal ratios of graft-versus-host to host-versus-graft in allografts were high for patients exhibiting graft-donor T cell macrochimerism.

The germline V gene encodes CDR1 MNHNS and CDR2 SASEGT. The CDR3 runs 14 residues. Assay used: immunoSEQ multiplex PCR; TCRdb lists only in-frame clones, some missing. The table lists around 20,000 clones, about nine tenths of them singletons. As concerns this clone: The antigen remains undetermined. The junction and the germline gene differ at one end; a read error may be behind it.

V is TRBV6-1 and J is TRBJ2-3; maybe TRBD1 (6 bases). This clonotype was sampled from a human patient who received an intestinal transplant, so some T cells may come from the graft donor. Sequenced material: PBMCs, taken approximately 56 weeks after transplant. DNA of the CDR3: TGTTCCAGCACCTCAACAGGGAACACAGATACGCAGTATTTT. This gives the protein CSSTSTGNTDTQYF.